Below, 2 T cell receptor beta chains from the same sample are listed, as sequenced in a study of T cells in Graves' hyperthyroidism and ophthalmopathy. TCR beta CDR3 region amplification was performed from RNA transcripts. When the TCR CDR3 underwent first-round RT-PCR, the HTBI primer set was used. From the multiplex PCR reads, TCRdb called clonotypes with MiXCR, one entry per CDR3 protein. The sample records fewer than 900,000 distinct CDR3 sequences, around 19% being singletons. The sequenced material came from blood. These receptors came from a woman in her fifties or sixties with Graves' hyperthyroidism that later progressed to Graves' ophthalmopathy.

This clonotype was observed at least ten times. The genes are TRBV7-9 and TRBJ2-1, with a possible D match to TRBD2 (5 bases). The CDR3 totals 14 residues. The V and J ends lost 0 bases and 6 bases respectively, with 9 bases between them. The germline gives CDR1 SEHNR, CDR2 FQNEAQ (reference sequence). The CDR3 DNA follows: TGTGCCAGCAGCTTAGCGCGGGCTACCAATGAGCAGTTCTTC. Protein product: CASSLARATNEQFF.

This clonotype was counted many times. The chain carries TRBV5-1 and TRBJ2-3; 7 bases fit TRBD2. V shed 0 bases and J 3 bases; nucleotides not matched to a gene: 7. The V gene's germline CDR1 is SGHRS and CDR2 YFSETQ. The CDR3 is 16 residues long. Here the CDR3 reads CASSLDGLAETDTQYF. The CDR3, as DNA: TGCGCCAGCAGCTTGGATGGGCTAGCGGAGACAGATACGCAGTATTTT.